A single sample is the source of the 11 T cell receptor beta chains below, sequenced in a study of beta chain features in type 1 diabetes. The sequenced template was cDNA made from the entire isolated RNA. Some clones are missing from TCRdb's copy, which holds only in-frame ones; the method was immunoSEQ multiplex PCR. The sample lists around 280,000 clones, roughly 8% occurring once. The sequenced sample consisted of central memory CD4+ T cells from blood. These receptor sequences come from a woman between 18 and 29 years old in good health.

V is TRBV7-2 and J is TRBJ2-7, with TRBD2 identical over 8 bases. The CDR3 is made up of 14 amino acids. J lost 4 bases, V lost 4 bases, and 6 bases had no gene match. Per germline, CDR1 SGHTA and CDR2 FQGNSA. The CDR3 loop is CASSYASGPYEQYF. In DNA form, the CDR3 reads TGTGCCAGCAGCTACGCTAGCGGGCCATACGAGCAGTACTTC. The variable domain in full, with the rest retrieved from reference TRBV7-2 and TRBJ2-7, is GAGVSQSPSNKVTEKGKDVELRCDPISGHTALYWYRQSLGQGLEFLIYFQGNSAPDKSGLPSDRFSAERTGGSVSTLTIQRTQQEDSAVYLCASSYASGPYEQYFGPGTRLTVT.

This sequence joins TRBV29-1 and TRBJ1-1; possible D gene TRBD1, 5 bases. Germline assignment: CDR1 SQVTM and CDR2 ANQGSEA. The CDR3 covers 11 residues. The CDR3 spells CSHTGNTEAFF. The CDR3 DNA reads as TGCAGTCATACAGGGAACACTGAAGCTTTCTTT.

This clone was seen more than once but under ten times. This rearrangement joins TRBV7-2 to TRBJ2-5, with 10 bases identical to TRBD1. Per the germline V gene, CDR1 is SGHTA and CDR2 is FQGNSA. The ends lost 0 bases at V and 5 bases at J; junction bases unmatched: 9. CDR3 length equals 17 residues. The CDR3 loop reads CASSLAEGDRGPETQYF. Here the CDR3 DNA reads TGTGCCAGCAGCTTAGCGGAAGGGGACAGGGGACCCGAGACCCAGTACTTC.

This clone was picked up many times. V and J are TRBV5-1 and TRBJ2-7; TRBD1 matches at 7 bases. CDR1 and CDR2 (germline): SGHRS, YFSETQ. This CDR3 has 15 amino acids. Trimming removed 4 bases from V and 0 bases from J; junction bases left unmatched: 7. The CDR3 loop reads CASSKGTESSYEQYV. Here the CDR3 DNA reads TGCGCCAGCAGCAAAGGGACAGAGAGCTCCTACGAGCAGTACGTC.

The rearrangement uses TRBV18 and TRBJ2-4; D might be TRBD1 (6 bases). V was trimmed by 6 bases and J by 1 base, leaving 13 bases between them. CDR3 length: 15 residues. Germline values: CDR1 KGHSH, CDR2 LQKENI. CDR3: CASSIRGTAKNIQYF. CDR3 coding DNA: TGTGCCAGCTCCATCAGGGGCACGGCCAAAAACATTCAGTACTTC.

This clone was seen repeatedly, ten times or more. V and J are TRBV29-1 and TRBJ2-1; 7 nucleotides line up with TRBD2. Trimming at V came to 4 bases and at J to 6 bases, leaving 12 bases not matched to a gene. Germline V lookup: CDR1 SQVTM, CDR2 ANQGSEA. The CDR3 loop spans 15 amino acids. The DNA of the CDR3 is TGCAGCGTTGTAAGGGCGGGAGCGGTTTTCAATGAGCAGTTCTTC. This gives the protein CSVVRAGAVFNEQFF.

This clone was recorded a few times. The CDR3 here is CASSYAGTGVNEQFF. The DNA for the CDR3 is TGTGCCAGCAGCTATGCCGGGACAGGGGTCAATGAGCAGTTCTTC. The chain has TRBV7-2 and TRBJ2-1, with 10 bases matching TRBD1. Germline CDR1 reads SGHTA; CDR2 reads FQGNSA. The J segment lost 6 bases and the V segment lost 4 bases, leaving 6 bases of the junction unmatched. CDR3 length equals 15 residues.

This clone was counted at least ten times. This rearrangement joins TRBV18 to TRBJ2-7, with 9 bases fitting TRBD1. Trimming cost V 5 bases and J 6 bases; bases outside gene matches: 8. Germline V lookup: CDR1 KGHSH, CDR2 LQKENI. The CDR3 is 14 amino acids. The CDR3: CASSSGTGKGEQYF. Here the CDR3 DNA reads TGTGCCAGCTCATCAGGGACAGGGAAGGGCGAGCAGTACTTC. The full variable domain, its missing parts supplied by reference TRBV18 and TRBJ2-7, is NAGVMQNPRHLVRRRGQEARLRCSPMKGHSHVYWYRQLPEEGLKFMVYLQKENIIDESGMPKERFSAEFPKEGPSILRIQQVVRGDSAAYFCASSSGTGKGEQYFGPGTRLTVT.

This clone has more than one count but fewer than ten. Other DNA variants within this sample encode the same CDR3. This sequence joins TRBV15 and TRBJ1-1; the D is unclear. This CDR3 has 14 amino acids. Trimming removed 0 bases from V and 2 bases from J, with 7 bases in between. CDR1 is LNHNV and CDR2 is YYDKDF in the germline V gene (reference sequence). The CDR3 is CATSRDLGNTEAFF. The CDR3 DNA reads TGTGCCACCAGCAGAGATCTGGGAAACACTGAAGCTTTCTTT. The entire variable domain, with the rest obtained from reference TRBV15 and TRBJ1-1, is as follows: DAMVIQNPRYQVTQFGKPVTLSCSQTLNHNVMYWYQQKSSQAPKLLFHYYDKDFNNEADTPDNFQSRRPNTSFCFLDIRSPGLGDTAMYLCATSRDLGNTEAFFGQGTRLTVV.

At least ten counts were recorded for this clone. The chain has TRBV18 and TRBJ2-7; a possible D gene is TRBD1 (6 bases). Trimming removed 4 bases from V and 1 base from J, with 14 bases in between. The CDR3 length is 15 residues. CDR1 is KGHSH and CDR2 is LQKENI in the germline V gene. The CDR3 here is CASSQRTASSYEQYF. CDR3 DNA: TGTGCCAGCTCACAACGGACAGCGTCTTCCTACGAGCAGTACTTC.

This clone was seen only a few times. This rearrangement joins TRBV4-2 to TRBJ2-1; D is uncertain. Germline V CDR1 and CDR2: LGHNA, YNFKEQ. This CDR3 has 13 residues. Trimming took 6 bases from V and 2 from J, leaving 8 bases between them. CDR3 loop: CASSFEAYNEQFF. The DNA of the CDR3 is TGTGCCAGCAGTTTCGAAGCCTACAATGAGCAGTTCTTC.